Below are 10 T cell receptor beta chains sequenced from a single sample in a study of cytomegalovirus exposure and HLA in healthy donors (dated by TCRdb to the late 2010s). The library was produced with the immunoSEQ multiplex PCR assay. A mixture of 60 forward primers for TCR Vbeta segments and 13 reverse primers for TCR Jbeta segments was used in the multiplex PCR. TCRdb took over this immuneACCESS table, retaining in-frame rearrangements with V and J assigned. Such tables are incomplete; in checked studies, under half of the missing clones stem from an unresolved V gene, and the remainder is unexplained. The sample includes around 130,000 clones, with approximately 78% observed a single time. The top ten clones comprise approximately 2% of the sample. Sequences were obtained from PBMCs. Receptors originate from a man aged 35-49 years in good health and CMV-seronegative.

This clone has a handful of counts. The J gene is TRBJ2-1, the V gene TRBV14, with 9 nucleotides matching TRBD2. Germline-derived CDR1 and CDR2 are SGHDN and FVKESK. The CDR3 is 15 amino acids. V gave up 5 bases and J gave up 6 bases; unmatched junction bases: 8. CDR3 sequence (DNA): TGTGCCAGCAGCTCCAGCGGGGGGCCTGGCAATGAGCAGTTCTTC. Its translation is CASSSSGGPGNEQFF.

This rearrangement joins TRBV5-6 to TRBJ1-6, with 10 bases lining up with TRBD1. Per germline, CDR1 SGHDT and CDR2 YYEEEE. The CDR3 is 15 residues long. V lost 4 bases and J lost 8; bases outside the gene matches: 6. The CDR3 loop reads CASSRGTGVDSPLHF. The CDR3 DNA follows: TGTGCCAGCAGCAGAGGGACAGGGGTGGATTCACCCCTCCACTTT. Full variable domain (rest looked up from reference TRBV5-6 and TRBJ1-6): DAGVTQSPTHLIKTRGQQVTLRCSPKSGHDTVSWYQQALGQGPQFIFQYYEEEERQRGNFPDRFSGHQFPNYSSELNVNALLLGDSALYLCASSRGTGVDSPLHFGNGTRLTVT.

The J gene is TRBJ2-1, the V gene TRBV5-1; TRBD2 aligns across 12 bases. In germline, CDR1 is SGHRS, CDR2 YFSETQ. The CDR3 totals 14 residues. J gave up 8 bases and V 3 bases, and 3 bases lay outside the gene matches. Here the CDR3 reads CASSSSGGVDEQFF. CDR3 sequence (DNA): TGCGCCAGCAGCTCTAGCGGGGGGGTAGATGAGCAGTTCTTC.

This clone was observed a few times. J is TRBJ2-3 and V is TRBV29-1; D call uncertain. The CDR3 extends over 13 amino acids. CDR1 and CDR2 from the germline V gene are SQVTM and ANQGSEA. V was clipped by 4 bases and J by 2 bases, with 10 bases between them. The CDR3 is CSVAVRSTDTQYF. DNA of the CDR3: TGCAGCGTTGCGGTCAGGTCCACAGATACGCAGTATTTT.

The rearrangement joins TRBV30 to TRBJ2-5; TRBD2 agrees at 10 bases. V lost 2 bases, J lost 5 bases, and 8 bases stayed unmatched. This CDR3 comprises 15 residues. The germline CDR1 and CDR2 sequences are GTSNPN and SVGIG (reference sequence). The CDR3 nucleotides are TGTGCCTGGAGTATCACCGGACTAGCGGCGGAGACCCAGTACTTC. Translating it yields CAWSITGLAAETQYF. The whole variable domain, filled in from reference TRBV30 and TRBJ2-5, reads SQTIHQWPATLVQPVGSPLSLECTVEGTSNPNLYWYRQAAGRGLQLLFYSVGIGQISSEVPQNLSASRPQDRQFILSSKKLLLSDSGFYLCAWSITGLAAETQYFGPGTRLLVL.

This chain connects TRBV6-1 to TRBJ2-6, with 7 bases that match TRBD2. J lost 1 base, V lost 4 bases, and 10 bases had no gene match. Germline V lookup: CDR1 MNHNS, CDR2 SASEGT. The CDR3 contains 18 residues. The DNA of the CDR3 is TGTGCCAGCAGTGGGGGCACTAGCGAATTTTCTGGGGCCAACGTCCTGACTTTC. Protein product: CASSGGTSEFSGANVLTF.

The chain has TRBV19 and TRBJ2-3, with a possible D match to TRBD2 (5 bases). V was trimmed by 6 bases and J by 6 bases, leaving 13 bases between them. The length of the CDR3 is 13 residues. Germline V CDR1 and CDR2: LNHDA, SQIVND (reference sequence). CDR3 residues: CASRSGWRDTQYF. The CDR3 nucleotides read TGTGCCAGTAGGTCAGGTTGGAGGGATACGCAGTATTTT.

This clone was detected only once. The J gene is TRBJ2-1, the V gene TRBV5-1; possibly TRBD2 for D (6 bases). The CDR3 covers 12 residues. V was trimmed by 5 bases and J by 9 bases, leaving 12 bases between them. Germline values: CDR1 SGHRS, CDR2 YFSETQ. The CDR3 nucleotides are TGCGCCAGCAGTTCGGAGGGTATTGAGCAGTTCTTC. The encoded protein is CASSSEGIEQFF.

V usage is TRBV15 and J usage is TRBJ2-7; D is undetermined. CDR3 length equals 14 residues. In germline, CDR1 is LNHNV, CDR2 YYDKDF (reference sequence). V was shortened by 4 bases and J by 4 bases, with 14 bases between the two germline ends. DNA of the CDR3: TGTGCCACCAGCAAAATTCAGGATTTTTACGAGCAGTACTTC. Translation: CATSKIQDFYEQYF.

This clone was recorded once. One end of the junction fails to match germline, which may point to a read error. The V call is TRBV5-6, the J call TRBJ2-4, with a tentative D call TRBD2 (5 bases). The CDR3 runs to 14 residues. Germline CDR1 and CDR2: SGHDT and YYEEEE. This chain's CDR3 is CASSLYVAQNSQYF. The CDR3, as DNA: TGTGCCAGCAGCTTGTACGTAGCGCAAAACAGTCAGTACTTC. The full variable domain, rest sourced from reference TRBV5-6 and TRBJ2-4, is DAGVTQSPTHLIKTRGQQVTLRCSPKSGHDTVSWYQQALGQGPQFIFQYYEEEERQRGNFPDRFSGHQFPNYSSELNVNALLLGDSALYLCASSLYVAQNSQYFGAGTRLSVL.